The next 10 T cell receptor beta chains were all read from a single sample in a study of T cells in Graves' hyperthyroidism and ophthalmopathy. Template material for amplifying TCR beta CDR3 regions consisted of RNA transcripts. Initially, a first-round RT-PCR of the TCR CDR3 employed the HTBI primer set. A single record per CDR3 protein comes from TCRdb applying MiXCR to the multiplex PCR reads. The repertoire consists of about 610,000 distinct CDR3 sequences, with about 16% occurring once and the leading ten covering roughly 3.4%. Sample: blood. The source of these receptors is a woman between 40 and 55 years old with Graves' ophthalmopathy.

This clonotype was seen a handful of times. In DNA, the CDR3 is TGTGCCTGGAGTGAGGGCGCGGTGATCCCCTCCGTGTCGAAGCAGTACTTC. It is translated as CAWSEGAVIPSVSKQYF. This rearrangement joins TRBV30 to TRBJ2-7; D gene unclear. Deletions cut 1 base from V and 8 bases from J, with 27 bases between. CDR3 length: 17 residues. CDR1 is GTSNPN and CDR2 is SVGIG in the germline V gene (reference sequence).

This clonotype was detected ten times or more. The chain is built from TRBV27 and TRBJ2-3; 12 bases map to TRBD2. Germline V gives CDR1 MNHEY, CDR2 SMNVEV (reference sequence). This CDR3 has 16 residues. V lost 3 bases to trimming and J lost 3 bases; unmatched junction nucleotides: 4. In DNA form, the CDR3 reads TGTGCCAGCAGTTTGACTAGCGGGAGTAGGACAGATACGCAGTATTTT. It codes for CASSLTSGSRTDTQYF.

This clonotype has more than one count but fewer than ten. The genes are TRBV7-2 and TRBJ2-7; D remains unclear. V dropped 0 bases and J dropped 3 bases, with 15 bases sitting between them. CDR1 and CDR2 (germline): SGHTA, FQGNSA. The CDR3 has 16 amino acids. In DNA, the CDR3 is TGTGCCAGCAGCTTAGCGTTCAGATCTACTCGCTACGAGCAGTACTTC. Its translation is CASSLAFRSTRYEQYF. The whole variable domain, remainder taken from reference TRBV7-2 and TRBJ2-7, is GAGVSQSPSNKVTEKGKDVELRCDPISGHTALYWYRQSLGQGLEFLIYFQGNSAPDKSGLPSDRFSAERTGGSVSTLTIQRTQQEDSAVYLCASSLAFRSTRYEQYFGPGTRLTVT.

This clonotype was detected a few times. V and J are TRBV20-1 and TRBJ2-7, with TRBD2 matching over 8 bases. The CDR3 has 15 residues. Trimming cost V 7 bases and J 2 bases; bases outside gene matches: 13. Germline CDR1 is DFQATT and CDR2 is SNEGSKA (reference sequence). The DNA for the CDR3 is TGCAGTGTCCAAGCCCCGGGGGGGCGGGCCTACGAGCAGTACTTC. Translating it yields CSVQAPGGRAYEQYF.

This clonotype was found a few times. This sequence joins TRBV10-3 and TRBJ1-4; 7 bases line up with TRBD1. The CDR3 spans 14 residues. V was clipped by 0 bases and J by 13 bases; unmatched bases: 8. CDR1 is ENHRY, CDR2 SYGVKD, per germline. This chain's CDR3 is CAISESGRQGGLFF. CDR3 coding DNA: TGTGCCATCAGTGAGTCGGGGCGACAGGGCGGACTGTTTTTT.

This clonotype came up a few times. V is TRBV10-3 and J is TRBJ2-3, with TRBD2 matching 12 bases. The CDR3 runs to 19 residues. The V segment lost 0 bases and the J segment 7 bases; nucleotides outside the gene matches: 14. Germline CDR1 is ENHRY and CDR2 is SYGVKD. The CDR3 spells CAISESTPLLAGGLNTQYF. The CDR3 nucleotides are TGTGCCATCAGTGAGTCGACTCCGCTGCTAGCGGGGGGGCTAAATACGCAGTATTTT.

Here the CDR3 reads CASTYYNTDTQYF. Written as DNA, the CDR3 is TGCGCCAGCACCTACTACAACACAGATACGCAGTATTTT. This sequence joins TRBV5-1 and TRBJ2-3, with D hard to call. The CDR3 spans 13 residues. The V and J ends lost 6 bases and 2 bases respectively, with 10 bases between them. The V gene's germline CDR1 is SGHRS and CDR2 YFSETQ. Combining the CDR3 with reference TRBV5-1 and TRBJ2-3 gives the whole variable domain KAGVTQTPRYLIKTRGQQVTLSCSPISGHRSVSWYQQTPGQGLQFLFEYFSETQRNKGNFPGRFSGRQFSNSRSEMNVSTLELGDSALYLCASTYYNTDTQYFGPGTRLTVL.

The sample holds many counts of this clonotype. The genes are TRBV3-1 and TRBJ2-5, with D possibly being TRBD2 (6 bases). With 1 base removed from V and 2 bases from J, the gap between germline ends came to 11 bases. The V gene's germline CDR1 is LGHDT and CDR2 YNNKEL (reference sequence). This CDR3 contains 15 residues. DNA for the CDR3: TGTGCCAGCAGCCAAGGCGGGACGGCACAAGAGACCCAGTACTTC. It is translated as CASSQGGTAQETQYF.

This clonotype was counted many times. The chain uses TRBV6-1 and TRBJ2-7; D may be TRBD1 or TRBD2 (5 bases each). CDR3 size: 14 residues. Between the trimmed V and J ends, which lost 6 bases and 5 bases, there was a span of 17 bases. Germline CDR1 is MNHNS and CDR2 is SASEGT. CDR3 coding DNA: TGTGCCAGCAGCCTCTTCGGGACCCTGGACGAGCAGTACTTC. It encodes CASSLFGTLDEQYF.

This clonotype was seen many times. The chain is built from TRBV3-1 and TRBJ2-1; 8 positions agree with TRBD1. Germline CDR1 LGHDT, CDR2 YNNKEL (reference sequence). The CDR3 has 15 residues. V lost 1 base, J lost 6 bases, and 5 bases stayed unmatched. As DNA, the CDR3 is TGTGCCAGCAGCCAAGCCAGGGGGCATGTCAATGAGCAGTTCTTC. It codes for CASSQARGHVNEQFF.